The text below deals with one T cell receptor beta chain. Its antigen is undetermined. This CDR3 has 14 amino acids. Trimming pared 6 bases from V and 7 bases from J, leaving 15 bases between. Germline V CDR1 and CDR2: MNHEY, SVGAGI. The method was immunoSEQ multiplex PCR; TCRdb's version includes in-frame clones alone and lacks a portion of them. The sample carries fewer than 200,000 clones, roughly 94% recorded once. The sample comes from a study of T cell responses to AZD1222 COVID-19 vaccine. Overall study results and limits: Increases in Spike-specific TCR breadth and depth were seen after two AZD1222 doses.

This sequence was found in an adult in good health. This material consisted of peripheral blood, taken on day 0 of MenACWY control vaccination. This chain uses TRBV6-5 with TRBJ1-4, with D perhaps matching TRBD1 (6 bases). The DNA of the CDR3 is TGTGCCAGCAGAACAGGGACCCGGGGTGAAAAACTGTTTTTT. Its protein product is CASRTGTRGEKLFF.